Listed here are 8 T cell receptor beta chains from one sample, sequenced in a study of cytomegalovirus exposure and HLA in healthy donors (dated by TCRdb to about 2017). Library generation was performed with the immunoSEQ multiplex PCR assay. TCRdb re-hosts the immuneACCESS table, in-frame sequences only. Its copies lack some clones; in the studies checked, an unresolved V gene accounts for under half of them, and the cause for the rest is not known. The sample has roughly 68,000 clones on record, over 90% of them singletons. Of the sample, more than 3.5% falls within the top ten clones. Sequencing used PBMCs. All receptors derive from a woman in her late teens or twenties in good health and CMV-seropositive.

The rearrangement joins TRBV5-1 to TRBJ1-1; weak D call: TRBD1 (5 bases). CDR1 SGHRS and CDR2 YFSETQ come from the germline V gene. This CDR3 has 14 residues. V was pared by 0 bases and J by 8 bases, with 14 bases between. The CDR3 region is CASSLGGTGREAFF. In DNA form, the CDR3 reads TGCGCCAGCAGCTTGGGCGGGACGGGGAGGGAAGCTTTCTTT.

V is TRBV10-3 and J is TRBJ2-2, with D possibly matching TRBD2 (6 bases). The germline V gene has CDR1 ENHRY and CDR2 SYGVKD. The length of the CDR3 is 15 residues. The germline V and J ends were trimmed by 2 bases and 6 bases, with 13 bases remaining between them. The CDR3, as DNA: TGTGCCATCAGTGAGCGACCGGGGGACGCCGGGGAGCTGTTTTTT. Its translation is CAISERPGDAGELFF.

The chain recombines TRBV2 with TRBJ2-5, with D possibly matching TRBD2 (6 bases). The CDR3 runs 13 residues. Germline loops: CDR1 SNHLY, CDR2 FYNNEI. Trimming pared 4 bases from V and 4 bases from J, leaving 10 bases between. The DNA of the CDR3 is TGTGCCAGCAGTGGCGAGGGAGGAGAGACCCAGTACTTC. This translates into CASSGEGGETQYF.

CDR3 bases: TGTGCCAGCAGCTCCGAGACAGGGGTCGATATTGAAAAACTGTTTTTT. It encodes CASSSETGVDIEKLFF. The rearrangement links TRBV7-9 to TRBJ1-4; TRBD1 matches 8 bases. Germline CDR1 reads SEHNR; CDR2 reads FQNEAQ (reference sequence). V shed 4 bases, J shed 7 bases, and the junction held 11 bases outside the gene matches. CDR3 length equals 16 residues.

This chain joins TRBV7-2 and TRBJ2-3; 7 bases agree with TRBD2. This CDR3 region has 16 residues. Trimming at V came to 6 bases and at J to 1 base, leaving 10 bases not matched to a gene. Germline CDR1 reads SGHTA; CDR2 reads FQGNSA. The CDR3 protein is CASREDLAARTDTQYF. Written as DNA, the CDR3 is TGTGCCAGCAGGGAAGATCTAGCGGCCCGCACAGATACGCAGTATTTT.

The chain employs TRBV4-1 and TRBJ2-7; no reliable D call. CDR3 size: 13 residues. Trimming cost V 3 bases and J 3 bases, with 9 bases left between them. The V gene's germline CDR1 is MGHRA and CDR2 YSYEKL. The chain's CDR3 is CASSHGDDYEQYF. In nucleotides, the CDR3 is TGCGCCAGCAGCCACGGTGATGACTACGAGCAGTACTTC.

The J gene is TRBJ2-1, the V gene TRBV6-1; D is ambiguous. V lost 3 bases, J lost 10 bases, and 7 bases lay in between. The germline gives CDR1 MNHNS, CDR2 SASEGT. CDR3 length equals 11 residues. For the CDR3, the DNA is TGTGCCAGCAGTGATGGTCGGGAGCAGTTCTTC. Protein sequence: CASSDGREQFF.

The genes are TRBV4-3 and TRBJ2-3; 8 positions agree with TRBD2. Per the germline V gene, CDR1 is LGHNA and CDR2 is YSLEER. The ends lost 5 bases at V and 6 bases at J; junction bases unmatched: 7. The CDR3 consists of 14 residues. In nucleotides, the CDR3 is TGCGCCAGCAGCACCCGGACTAGCAGGGATACGCAGTATTTT. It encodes CASSTRTSRDTQYF.